The rows below give T cell receptor beta chains drawn from one sample of a study of shared clonotypes between healthy human individuals. Using immunoSEQ multiplex PCR, the repertoire was profiled, and TCRdb retains in-frame clones only, with some absent. The data show around 690,000 clones, 90% seen once. Sequenced input: memory CD8+ T cells from PBMCs. These receptors originate from a young man in good health. Some clones in this sample may be carry-over from other donors' samples. The CDR3 runs from the conserved cysteine through the conserved F or W. D genes are given only for firm matches. Some rows mark clone size as missing; the rest say once, few, many or name a class of expanded clone.

j_call | d_call | clone_size | v_call | cdr3_nt | cdr3_aa
TRBJ2-6 | TRBD1 | once | TRBV9 | TGTGCCAGCAGCGTCCAATGGGACAGGGTTCCCCTCGGGGCCAACGTCCTGACTTTC | CASSVQWDRVPLGANVLTF
TRBJ1-1 | TRBD1 | - | TRBV9 | TGTGCCAGCAGCGAAGGGACAGCCAACACTGAAGCTTTCTTT | CASSEGTANTEAFF
TRBJ2-3 | TRBD2 | once | TRBV5-1 | TGCGCCAGCAGCTTCCTTGCGGGGGGACGCACAGATACGCAGTATTTT | CASSFLAGGRTDTQYF
TRBJ1-4 | - | - | TRBV28 | TGTGCCACCATCGGGACCGCAACTAATGAAAAACTGTTTTTT | CATIGTATNEKLFF
TRBJ2-1 | - | - | TRBV7-9 | TGTGCCAGCATCGCGCCGGACAGTTACAATGAGCAGTTCTTC | CASIAPDSYNEQFF
TRBJ2-1 | - | - | TRBV5-5 | TGTGCCAGCAGCTTCCGGACAGCTAACAATGAGCAGTTCTTC | CASSFRTANNEQFF
TRBJ2-2 | TRBD1 | - | TRBV25-1 | TGTGCCAGCAGTCCTCCTTTCATGGGACAGGGACACACCGGGGAGCTGTTTTTT | CASSPPFMGQGHTGELFF
TRBJ2-1 | - | - | TRBV4-1 | TGCGCCAGCAGCCAAGATGGGATTAGGGGTGATGAGCAGTTCTTC | CASSQDGIRGDEQFF
TRBJ2-1 | - | - | TRBV5-8 | TGTGCCAGCAGCTTATTTTCTGACTCTTATGAGCAGTTCTTC | CASSLFSDSYEQFF
TRBJ2-1 | TRBD2 | - | TRBV2 | TGTGCCAGCACTCCCTCATGGCGGGAGAGGGAGAATGAGCAGTTCTTC | CASTPSWRERENEQFF
TRBJ2-7 | - | - | TRBV5-4 | TGTGCCAGCAGCTACGACCATCTCCCCTACGAGCAGTACTTC | CASSYDHLPYEQYF
TRBJ1-6 | TRBD1 | - | TRBV4-1 | TGCGCCAGCAGCCCCAGGGACAGCGTACCTAATTCACCCCTCCACTTT | CASSPRDSVPNSPLHF
TRBJ1-1 | - | - | TRBV2 | TGTGCCAGCCGAACGAACACTGAAGCTTTCTTT | CASRTNTEAFF
TRBJ2-3 | TRBD2 | - | TRBV27 | TGTGCCAGCAGTCGTGGACTAGTGGTAGATACGCAGTATTTT | CASSRGLVVDTQYF
TRBJ1-3 | - | - | TRBV2 | TGTGCCAGCAGGGGGACACCTACTGGAAACACCATATATTTT | CASRGTPTGNTIYF
TRBJ1-1 | - | - | TRBV29-1 | TGCAGCGCCGGAGGGGGTAGGAGCAACACTGAAGCTTTCTTT | CSAGGGRSNTEAFF
TRBJ1-1 | - | - | TRBV18 | TGTGCCAGCTCACGAAAACCCGAAGCTTTGAACACTGAAGCTTTCTTT | CASSRKPEALNTEAFF
TRBJ2-7 | TRBD2 | - | TRBV4-1 | TGCGCCAGCTCTAGCGGGAGCTCCTACGAGCAGTACTTC | CASSSGSSYEQYF
TRBJ2-3 | - | - | TRBV28 | TGTGCCAGCAGTTCCCCATGGGGGCTAGATACGCAGTATTTT | CASSSPWGLDTQYF
TRBJ2-7 | - | - | TRBV7-2 | TGTGCCAGCAGCCCCCACGAGGGAGGAACCTACGAGCAGTACTTC | CASSPHEGGTYEQYF
TRBJ2-3 | TRBD1 | - | TRBV28 | TGTGCCAGCAGTTTAGAGGGGGCGAACACAGATACGCAGTATTTT | CASSLEGANTDTQYF
TRBJ2-7 | TRBD2 | - | TRBV28 | TGTGCCAGCAGTTTATTGGGACTAGGGGTCGACGAGCAGTACTTC | CASSLLGLGVDEQYF
TRBJ2-1 | TRBD2 | - | TRBV19 | TGTGCCAGTAGTATCGCGGCTAGCGGGGAGCAGTTCTTC | CASSIAASGEQFF
TRBJ1-5 | TRBD1 | few | TRBV7-2 | TGTGCCAGCAGCCCAGGGGGTCAGCCCCAGCATTTT | CASSPGGQPQHF
TRBJ2-7 | TRBD1 | - | TRBV28 | TGTGCCAGCAGTCCCCAGAGCCTGGGACAGGGGACGAGGAGGGGGCTCGTTAGCTCCTACGAGCAGTACTTC | CASSPQSLGQGTRRGLVSSYEQYF
TRBJ2-5 | TRBD2 | - | TRBV6-5 | TGTGCCAGCAGTTTCACTAGCGGGATTGAGACCCAGTACTTC | CASSFTSGIETQYF
TRBJ2-7 | - | - | TRBV5-1 | TGCGCCAGCAGCATCGGGGACTGGAGCTCCTACGAGCAGTACTTC | CASSIGDWSSYEQYF
TRBJ2-7 | - | - | TRBV6-1 | TGTGCCAGCAGTGAAGCCTATTTATCCTACGAGCAGTACTTC | CASSEAYLSYEQYF
TRBJ2-4 | - | once | TRBV6-6 | TGTGCCAGCAGTTTCCTCAGGGTTGGTCTTGGGGACATTCAGTACTTC | CASSFLRVGLGDIQYF
TRBJ2-5 | TRBD1 | - | TRBV7-3 | TGTGCCAGCAGCTTAGTGCCGGGACAGCAAGAGACCCAGTACTTC | CASSLVPGQQETQYF
TRBJ2-5 | - | few | TRBV7-2 | TGTGCCAGCAGCCCAGGGGGGCACTTCGGGGAGACCCAGTACTTC | CASSPGGHFGETQYF
TRBJ2-7 | - | - | TRBV11-3 | TGTGCCAGCAGCTTAGAAATGACAGGTTTGAACGAGCAGTACTTC | CASSLEMTGLNEQYF
TRBJ2-1 | - | - | TRBV7-9 | TGTGCCAGCAGCTGGACAGAGCAGTTCTTC | CASSWTEQFF
TRBJ1-1 | - | - | TRBV7-8 | TGTGCCAGCAGGACCGGAGCGCTGGGGAACACTGAAGCTTTCTTT | CASRTGALGNTEAFF
TRBJ1-2 | - | - | TRBV5-1 | TGCGCCAGCAGCGGCGGACAGACTAACTATGGCTACACCTTC | CASSGGQTNYGYTF
TRBJ2-5 | - | - | TRBV5-4 | TGTGCCAGCAGCTTGCTTTTGGAGACCCAGTACTTC | CASSLLLETQYF
TRBJ2-6 | TRBD1 | - | TRBV19 | TGTGCCAGTAGCCCGGACAGGGCGAGGATCTCTGGGGCCAACGTCCTGACTTTC | CASSPDRARISGANVLTF
TRBJ2-4 | TRBD1 | once | TRBV7-9 | TGTGCCAGCAGGCTGGGGGACAGGGTATACTTC | CASRLGDRVYF
TRBJ2-7 | - | - | TRBV7-2 | TGTGCCAGCAGCTTAGTTACACGGGAATCCTACGAGCAGTACTTC | CASSLVTRESYEQYF
TRBJ2-4 | TRBD1 | once | TRBV28 | TGTGCCAGCAGCTGGGCAGGGGGCGCGGAAAACATTCAGTACTTC | CASSWAGGAENIQYF
TRBJ2-5 | - | - | TRBV19 | TGTGCCAGTAGTCACTTAGTCCAAGAGACCCAGTACTTC | CASSHLVQETQYF
TRBJ2-5 | - | - | TRBV13 | TGTGCCAGCAGCTTAGGTTTGGCTAACCAAGAGACCCAGTACTTC | CASSLGLANQETQYF
TRBJ2-1 | TRBD2 | - | TRBV27 | TGTGCCAGCAGTTCCCGGACTAGCGGGGATGAGCAGTTCTTC | CASSSRTSGDEQFF
TRBJ1-2 | - | - | TRBV13 | TGTGCCAGCAGCCACGGCACCCTCGAGTTTTGGGGCTACACCTTC | CASSHGTLEFWGYTF
TRBJ2-7 | TRBD2 | once | TRBV6-1 | TGTGCCAGCAGATCGAGCGGGAGGGCCATCGAGCAGTACTTC | CASRSSGRAIEQYF
TRBJ2-7 | TRBD1 | many | TRBV29-1 | TGCAGCGTTGCCGGGACAGGGAAATCCTACGAGCAGTACTTC | CSVAGTGKSYEQYF
TRBJ1-5 | - | - | TRBV19 | TGTGCCAGTAGTGTCATTAGCAATCAGCCCCAGCATTTT | CASSVISNQPQHF
TRBJ2-3 | - | - | TRBV4-1 | TGCGCCAGCAGCCCCCTCCCCGTCGGGCTGGCAGATACGCAGTATTTT | CASSPLPVGLADTQYF
TRBJ1-1 | - | - | TRBV6-1 | TGTGCCAGCAGTGAAGTCCTGATAACGAGGGTCGCTGAAGCTTTCTTT | CASSEVLITRVAEAFF
TRBJ2-3 | - | - | TRBV18 | TGTGCCAGCTCCCATAACAGGGACGGGAGAGGCACAGATACGCAGTATTTT | CASSHNRDGRGTDTQYF
TRBJ2-7 | TRBD2 | - | TRBV6-6 | TGTGCCAGCAGTTGGTTAGCGGGACCCTACGAGCAGTACTTC | CASSWLAGPYEQYF
TRBJ2-1 | TRBD2 | - | TRBV19 | TGTGCCACCTCAGCGGGAGAGGGCCTTAATGAGCAGTTCTTC | CATSAGEGLNEQFF
TRBJ2-7 | - | - | TRBV11-2 | TGTGCCAGCAGCTTAGTTAGAGGATCCTACGAGCAGTACTTC | CASSLVRGSYEQYF
TRBJ2-7 | - | - | TRBV10-3 | TGTGCCATCAGTGAGTCGGGGGGAACCTACGAGCAGTACTTC | CAISESGGTYEQYF
TRBJ1-6 | TRBD1 | once | TRBV5-4 | TGTGCCAGCAGCTACGGGACAGCTAATTCACCCCTCCACTTT | CASSYGTANSPLHF
TRBJ2-7 | - | few | TRBV11-2 | TGTGCCAGCAGCTTAGATCCCAGCTACGAGCAGTACTTC | CASSLDPSYEQYF
TRBJ2-3 | TRBD2 | - | TRBV27 | TGTGCCAGCAGTTCCCGGGCAGGACTAGGGGTTTCAGATACGCAGTATTTT | CASSSRAGLGVSDTQYF
TRBJ2-1 | - | - | TRBV27 | TGTGCCAGCAGTTTCCTCGGCTCCTACAATGAGCAGTTCTTC | CASSFLGSYNEQFF
TRBJ2-7 | - | - | TRBV6-5 | TGTGCCAGCAGTTACTCGGGCAGGGGTTACGAGCAGTACTTC | CASSYSGRGYEQYF